This T cell receptor (beta chain) was sequenced during a study of blood T cell repertoires in COVID-19 (dated by TCRdb to 2018 to 2021). General notes on the study: The collaborator samples originated in the United States, Italy and Spain and spanned the acute and convalescent phases of COVID-19. HLA class I and class II types, where available, came from metadata supplied by the sample provider rather than from assay-based typing. Nearly every sample came with metadata listing a de-identified subject ID, COVID-19 status, age in years and sex. The material from the prospective study consisted of cDNA or gDNA derived from T cells, B-cell-depleted T cells, or PBMCs. The samples were drawn from the first 160 participants of the ongoing ImmuneRACE study and from 1,200 or so subjects provided by 6 global collaborators. The repertoires were made available in a free public database intended to serve as a resource for research on the immune response to SARS-CoV-2. Deeply sampled blood TCRbeta repertoires from subjects exposed to, actively infected with, or recovered from COVID-19 were included in the dataset. Paper-wide results and their limitations: Clinical and demographic metadata were provided uncurated, with the amount varying by source and participant.

The collaborating institutions used their own protocols to collect whole blood in K2EDTA tubes. For TCRbeta analysis, collaborators shipped samples as frozen whole blood, isolated PBMCs, or DNA extracted from either of those sample types. TCRbeta CDR3 regions were amplified from genomic DNA by means of the immunoSEQ Assay, a bias-controlled multiplex PCR. On the study's bioinformatics: Within the assay, amplification of reference gene primers was used to estimate how many nucleated cells each sample contained. Sequence reads were collapsed and filtered to measure the absolute abundance of every unique TCRbeta CDR3 rearrangement. For each sample, productive Simpson clonality was calculated as the square root of Simpson's diversity index across productive rearrangements. Here the immuneACCESS table is served through TCRdb, limited to in-frame sequences with V and J called. Missing clones are a known gap in these copies; in checked studies unresolved V genes cover under half, and the rest lacks a known reason. From that table come the V and J calls and clone size; the DNA was used to work out D and trimming. In this sample the table shows roughly 250,000 clones, approximately 85% of which occur a single time. The top ten clones comprise more than 4% of the sample.

Looking up the germline V gene (reference sequence) yields CDR1 SEHNR and CDR2 FQNEAQ. The V and J ends are trimmed by 6 bases and 5 bases, leaving 13 bases between them. From the cysteine up to the phenylalanine, the CDR3 has a length of 13 residues. The only DNA kept is the CDR3, 39 bases in frame from the first base. As to this clone: Its antigen is unknown. No base qualities exist here, and no much larger clone lies one base off it.

Material for sequencing was peripheral blood. The chain joins TRBV7-9 to TRBJ2-5; the D gene remains uncertain. This sequence originates from a man in his forties or fifties with acute or convalescent COVID-19. The nucleotide sequence is given as TGTGCCAGCAGGGATAGAGGTAGCGAGACCCAGTACTTC. This translates into CASRDRGSETQYF.